The 7 T cell receptor beta chains given below trace back to one sample, sequenced in a study of cytomegalovirus exposure and HLA in healthy donors. 13 Jbeta primers and 60 Vbeta primers were used for the PCR. Sequencing used immunoSEQ multiplex PCR; TCRdb keeps in-frame clones, though not all of them. The top ten clones hold roughly 15% of a sample with about 100,000 clones, about 74% of them seen once. The sample consisted of PBMCs. These receptors were taken from a woman aged 40 to 50 in good health and CMV-seropositive.

The genes are TRBV5-1 and TRBJ2-5, with no clear D. The CDR3 has 14 residues. V shed 5 bases and J shed 2 bases, with 13 bases lying between them. CDR1 SGHRS and CDR2 YFSETQ come from the germline V gene. The CDR3 loop reads CASSRDGFQETQYF. The CDR3 bases are TGCGCCAGCAGTCGAGACGGGTTTCAAGAGACCCAGTACTTC. The variable domain in full, with the rest retrieved from reference TRBV5-1 and TRBJ2-5, is KAGVTQTPRYLIKTRGQQVTLSCSPISGHRSVSWYQQTPGQGLQFLFEYFSETQRNKGNFPGRFSGRQFSNSRSEMNVSTLELGDSALYLCASSRDGFQETQYFGPGTRLLVL.

As regards this clone: One junction end does not reproduce the germline sequence, and a read error may be involved. The V call is TRBV7-9, the J call TRBJ2-5; 8 bases match TRBD2. The CDR3 is 13 amino acids. Germline CDR1 and CDR2: SEHNR and FQNEAQ (reference sequence). CDR3 protein: CASNLLAEETQYF. The CDR3 DNA follows: TGTGCCAGCAACTTACTAGCGGAAGAGACCCAGTACTTC.

The chain combines TRBV19 with TRBJ1-1; D unresolved. Germline V gene data show CDR1 as LNHDA and CDR2 as SQIVND (reference sequence). This CDR3 region has 15 residues. Trimming took 4 bases from V and 0 from J, leaving 12 bases between them. DNA of the CDR3: TGTGCCAGTAGTACGGGTGGACTCCTGAACACTGAAGCTTTCTTT. It encodes CASSTGGLLNTEAFF.

The V and J genes are TRBV5-1 and TRBJ2-7; TRBD1 agrees at 7 bases. J was trimmed by 5 bases and V by 4 bases; bases with no gene match: 12. The CDR3 sequence is 15 residues long. The germline V gene encodes CDR1 SGHRS and CDR2 YFSETQ. In nucleotides, the CDR3 is TGCGCCAGCAGCGTCGGTCCAGGGGGATCGGACGAGCAGTACTTC. This translates into CASSVGPGGSDEQYF.

V usage is TRBV7-2 and J usage is TRBJ2-1, with D perhaps matching TRBD1 (6 bases). The length of the CDR3 is 16 residues. The ends were cut back, 4 bases at V and 0 bases at J, with 13 bases in the middle. Germline loops: CDR1 SGHTA, CDR2 FQGNSA. As DNA, the CDR3 is TGTGCCAGCAGCTATAGGGCGACAGGCTCCTACAATGAGCAGTTCTTC. Its translation: CASSYRATGSYNEQFF. The variable domain in full, completed from reference TRBV7-2 and TRBJ2-1, reads GAGVSQSPSNKVTEKGKDVELRCDPISGHTALYWYRQSLGQGLEFLIYFQGNSAPDKSGLPSDRFSAERTGGSVSTLTIQRTQQEDSAVYLCASSYRATGSYNEQFFGPGTRLTVL.

This rearrangement joins TRBV5-4 to TRBJ1-2; D gene ambiguous. Germline CDR1 and CDR2: SGHNT and YYREEE (reference sequence). Trimming removed 1 base at V and 0 bases at J, with 7 bases between. CDR3 length equals 14 residues. In nucleotides, the CDR3 is TGTGCCAGCAGCTTGCCTCCTGCTAACTATGGCTACACCTTC. Protein product: CASSLPPANYGYTF.

The chain couples TRBV30 to TRBJ2-5; D gene uncertain. The V gene lost 0 bases and the J gene lost 5 bases, with 4 bases spanning the gap. CDR1 and CDR2 from the germline V gene are GTSNPN and SVGIG (reference sequence). The CDR3 has 11 amino acids. The CDR3 is CAWSVRETQYF. The CDR3 region has the DNA TGTGCCTGGAGTGTTCGGGAGACCCAGTACTTC.